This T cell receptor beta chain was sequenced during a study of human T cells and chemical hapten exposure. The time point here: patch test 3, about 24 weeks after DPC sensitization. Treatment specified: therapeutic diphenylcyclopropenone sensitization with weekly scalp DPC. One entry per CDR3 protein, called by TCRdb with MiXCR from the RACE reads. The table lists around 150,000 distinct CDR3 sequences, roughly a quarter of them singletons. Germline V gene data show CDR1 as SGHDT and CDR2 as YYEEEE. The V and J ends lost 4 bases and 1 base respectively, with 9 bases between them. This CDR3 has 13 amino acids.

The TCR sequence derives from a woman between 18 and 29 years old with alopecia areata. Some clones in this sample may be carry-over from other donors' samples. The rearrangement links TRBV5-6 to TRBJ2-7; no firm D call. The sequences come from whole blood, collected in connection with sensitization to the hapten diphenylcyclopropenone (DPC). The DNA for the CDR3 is TGTGCCAGCAGCCCGGAGCTATCCTACGAGCAGTACTTC. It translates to CASSPELSYEQYF.